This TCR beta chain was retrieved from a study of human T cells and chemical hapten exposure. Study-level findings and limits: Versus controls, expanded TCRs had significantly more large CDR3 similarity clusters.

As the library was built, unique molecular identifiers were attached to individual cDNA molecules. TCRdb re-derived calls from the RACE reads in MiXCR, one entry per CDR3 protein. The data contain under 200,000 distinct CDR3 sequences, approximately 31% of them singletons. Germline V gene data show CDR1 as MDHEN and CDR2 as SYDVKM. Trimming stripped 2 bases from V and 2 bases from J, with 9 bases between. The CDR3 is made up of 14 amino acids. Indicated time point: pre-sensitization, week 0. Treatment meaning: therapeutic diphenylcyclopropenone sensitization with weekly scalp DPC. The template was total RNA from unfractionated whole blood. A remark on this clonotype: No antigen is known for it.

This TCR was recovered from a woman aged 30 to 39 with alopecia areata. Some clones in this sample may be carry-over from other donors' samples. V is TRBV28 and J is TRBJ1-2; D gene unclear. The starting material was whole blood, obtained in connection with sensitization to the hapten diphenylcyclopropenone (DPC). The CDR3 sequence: CASSLEVNNYGYTF. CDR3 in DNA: TGTGCCAGCAGTTTAGAGGTTAACAACTATGGCTACACCTTC.